This record concerns one TCR beta chain sequence. This sample was included in a study of blood T cell repertoires in COVID-19. About the study: Whether acute or convalescent, the COVID-19 samples came from the United States, Italy and Spain.

Original processing notes: Quantification of nucleated cells was approximated via reference gene primer amplification. Libraries were prepared by immunoSEQ multiplex PCR; TCRdb keeps only in-frame clonotypes and omits some of them. The V and J calls and clone size come from that table; D and trimming were worked out from the DNA. The table includes more than 75,000 clones, approximately 88% detected once. Seattle enrolled patients during active infection and tracked them longitudinally. Looked up from germline, CDR1 is SGHTA and CDR2 is FQGNSA. V was pared by 5 bases and J by 3 bases, with 5 bases of the junction left unmatched. CDR3 length equals 15 residues.

The J gene is TRBJ1-5, the V gene TRBV7-2, with 9 bases that match TRBD1. The sequenced sample consisted of peripheral blood. The sequence came from a man aged 45-60 years with COVID-19, enrolled during active disease. CDR3 region: CASSLQGATNQPQHF. CDR3 DNA sequence: TGTGCCAGCAGCCTACAGGGGGCGACCAATCAGCCCCAGCATTTT.